This T cell receptor beta chain is from a study of cytomegalovirus exposure and HLA in healthy donors. For the study at large: In an earlier analysis, almost 120 million unique TCR beta sequences were found from about 179 million T cells. General observations from the study: The availability of immune exposure information extended only to CMV serostatus. Researchers reported that a few CMV-associated chains were confirmed in vitro as CMV antigen-specific.

On this clone: Antigen: not known.

PCR used 60 Vbeta primers and 13 Jbeta primers. The protocol was immunoSEQ multiplex PCR, while the TCRdb copy is restricted to in-frame clones and leaves out a portion. The table includes approximately 150,000 clones, roughly four fifths detected once. The clonotype comes from a man aged 18 to 30 in good health and CMV-seropositive. Material for sequencing was PBMCs.

CDR3 protein: CASAAGRLNTEAFF. The CDR3 nucleotides read TGTGCCAGCGCGGCGGGCAGGTTAAACACTGAAGCTTTCTTT. The chain employs TRBV6-5 and TRBJ1-1, with D uncertain. The CDR3 length is 14 residues. Trimming left V 8 bases short and J 2 bases short, with 15 bases between. Germline CDR1 is MNHEY and CDR2 is SVGAGI.